The clone carrying this T cell receptor beta chain was found a few times. Its antigen remains unknown. The sample is drawn from a study of molecular identifiers for immune sequencing clone quantification. Whole-study findings and limits: Researchers reportedly could pick up spiked Jurkat TCR RNA from one cell mixed into one million naive cells.

The bulk TCR libraries were made with methods described before and with listed TCR primers. Using its own MiXCR run on the PCR reads, TCRdb lists one record per CDR3 protein. The table shows roughly 93,000 distinct CDR3 sequences, with around 27% occurring only once. In the sort, naive CD8 T cells were defined as CD8+CD4-CCR7+CD45RA+. What was sequenced was naive CD8+ T cells from blood, with Jurkat cell RNA spiked in. The subset is: FACS-sorted CD8+CD4-CCR7+CD45RA+ naive T cells. The clonotype was recovered from a human donor in good health. Some libraries in this study had Jurkat cell RNA spiked in.

CDR3 in DNA: TGTGCCAGTAGTATTCCCCCAGCCAAAAACATTCAGTACTTC. Its translation is CASSIPPAKNIQYF. The J gene is TRBJ2-4, the V gene TRBV19; D call uncertain. Germline loops: CDR1 LNHDA, CDR2 SQIVND (reference sequence). The ends were cut back, 3 bases at V and 0 bases at J, with 6 bases in the middle. The CDR3 sequence is 14 residues long.